A single count supports the clone carrying this T cell receptor (beta chain). As processed by the authors: Amplification from reference gene primers served as the basis for estimated nucleated cell counts. This table comes from immunoSEQ multiplex PCR, and its TCRdb copy is limited to in-frame clones, with some not included. V, J and clone size are taken as reported in that table, and D and trimming were inferred from the DNA itself. The repertoire includes hundreds of thousands of clones, roughly 90% of them detected once, and around 9.5% sits in the top ten. The data stem from a study of blood T cell repertoires in COVID-19. Study-wide background: The study drew acute and convalescent COVID-19 samples from the United States, Italy and Spain.

Adults between about 18 and 95 years of age took part from more than 20 US areas. Recovered status applied to Cohort 3 donors who had two consecutive negative PCRs. It also applied to those with clearance or with symptom resolution. The V segment lost 3 bases and the J segment 7 bases; nucleotides outside the gene matches: 12. The CDR3 consists of 16 residues. Germline assignment: CDR1 KGHSH and CDR2 LQKENI. The V and J genes are TRBV18 and TRBJ2-1; the match to TRBD2 covers 7 bases. The clonotype originates from a woman aged 40 to 49 who had recovered from COVID-19. Sequenced input: PBMCs or T cells enriched from blood (not recorded which). CDR3 DNA sequence: TGTGCCAGCTCACCGCGGGCGGGAGTGGGGCGGAATGAGCAGTTCTTC. Its translation is CASSPRAGVGRNEQFF.